The source of this TCR beta chain is a study of T cells expressing NK-cell markers. On the study more broadly: The TCR beta repertoires originated in sorted CD3+CD56+NKG2C+, CD3+CD56+NKG2C- and CD3+CD56-NKG2C+ T cells. One of eight sequenced donors was HCMV-seronegative; the other seven were seropositive. Study results and limitations: In a handful of donors, dominant clonotypes made up about 28.3-65% of CD3+CD56-NKG2C+ cells.

No DNA is given; TCRdb re-called the 5' RACE reads and lists each CDR3 protein once. The sample yields about 460,000 distinct CDR3 sequences, of which the top ten take up around 1.4%. Regarding this clonotype: No antigen is known for it.

The specimen was blood T cells: a sorted CD56 or NKG2C T cell subset, CD4+ or CD8+ T cells, or bulk PBMC T cells (not recorded which). This clonotype originated in a woman aged 45-65 years in good health.

CDR3 in amino acids: CSARVGLGNTIYF. The chain joins TRBV20-1 to TRBJ1-3. CDR3 length equals 13 residues. Germline V lookup: CDR1 DFQATT, CDR2 SNEGSKA (reference sequence).